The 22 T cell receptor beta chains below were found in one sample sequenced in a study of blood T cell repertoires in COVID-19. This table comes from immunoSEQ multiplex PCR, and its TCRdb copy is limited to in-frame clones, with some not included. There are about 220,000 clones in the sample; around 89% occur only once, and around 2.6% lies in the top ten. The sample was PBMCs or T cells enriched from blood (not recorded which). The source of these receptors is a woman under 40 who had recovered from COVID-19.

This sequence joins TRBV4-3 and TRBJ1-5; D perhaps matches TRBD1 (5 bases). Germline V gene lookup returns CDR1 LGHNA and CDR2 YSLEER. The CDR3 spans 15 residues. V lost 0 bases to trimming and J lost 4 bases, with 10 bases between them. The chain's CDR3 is CASSQDWGGNQPQHF. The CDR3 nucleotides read TGCGCCAGCAGCCAAGATTGGGGGGGAAATCAGCCCCAGCATTTT.

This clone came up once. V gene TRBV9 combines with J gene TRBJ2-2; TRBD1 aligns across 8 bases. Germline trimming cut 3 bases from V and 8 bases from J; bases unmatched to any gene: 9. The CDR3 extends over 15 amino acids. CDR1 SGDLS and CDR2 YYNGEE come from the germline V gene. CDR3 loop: CASSGYGTGSGELFF. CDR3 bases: TGTGCCAGCAGCGGTTATGGGACAGGCTCTGGGGAGCTGTTTTTT.

This CDR3 reads CASSSSPRTGEKLFF. The CDR3, as DNA: TGTGCCAGCAGCAGTTCTCCAAGGACAGGGGAAAAACTGTTTTTT. The chain couples TRBV9 to TRBJ1-4; 8 bases are shared with TRBD1. There are 15 residues in the CDR3. V lost 4 bases to trimming and J lost 8 bases; unmatched junction nucleotides: 10. Germline V gives CDR1 SGDLS, CDR2 YYNGEE.

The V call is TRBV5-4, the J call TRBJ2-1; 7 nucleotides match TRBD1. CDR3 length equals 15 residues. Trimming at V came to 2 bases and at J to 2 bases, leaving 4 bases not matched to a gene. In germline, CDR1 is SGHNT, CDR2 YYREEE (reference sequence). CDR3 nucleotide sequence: TGTGCCAGCAGCTTCTGGGACAGAGCCTACAATGAGCAGTTCTTC. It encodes CASSFWDRAYNEQFF.

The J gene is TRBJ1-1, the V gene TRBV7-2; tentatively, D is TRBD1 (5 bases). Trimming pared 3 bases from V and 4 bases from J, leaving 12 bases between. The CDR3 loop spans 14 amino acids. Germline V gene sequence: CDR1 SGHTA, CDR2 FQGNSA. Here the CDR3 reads CASSLGGYGTEAFF. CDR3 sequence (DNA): TGTGCCAGCAGCTTGGGGGGTTACGGCACTGAAGCTTTCTTT.

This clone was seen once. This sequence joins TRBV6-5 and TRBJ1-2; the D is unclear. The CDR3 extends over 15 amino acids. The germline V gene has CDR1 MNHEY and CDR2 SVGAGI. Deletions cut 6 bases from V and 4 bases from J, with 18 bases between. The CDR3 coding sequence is TGTGCCAGCAGCCTCTTAAGGGTCGGGAGCTATGGCTACACCTTC. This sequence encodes CASSLLRVGSYGYTF.

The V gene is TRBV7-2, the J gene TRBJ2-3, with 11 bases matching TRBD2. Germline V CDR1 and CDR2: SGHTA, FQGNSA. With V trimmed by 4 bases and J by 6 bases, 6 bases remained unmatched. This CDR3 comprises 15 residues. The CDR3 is CASSYLAGGVDTQYF. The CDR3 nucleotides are TGTGCCAGCAGCTATCTAGCGGGGGGTGTGGATACGCAGTATTTT.

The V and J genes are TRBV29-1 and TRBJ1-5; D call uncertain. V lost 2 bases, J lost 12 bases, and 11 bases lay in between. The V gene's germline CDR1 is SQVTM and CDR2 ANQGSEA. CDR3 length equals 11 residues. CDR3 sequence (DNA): TGCAGCGTTGAATACCGTAGAGTCCAGCATTTT. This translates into CSVEYRRVQHF.

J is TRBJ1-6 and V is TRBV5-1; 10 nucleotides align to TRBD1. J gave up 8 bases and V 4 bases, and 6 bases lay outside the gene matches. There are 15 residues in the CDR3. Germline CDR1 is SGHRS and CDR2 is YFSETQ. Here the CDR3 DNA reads TGCGCCAGCAGCCAGGACAGGGGGAAGGATTCACCCCTCCACTTT. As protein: CASSQDRGKDSPLHF. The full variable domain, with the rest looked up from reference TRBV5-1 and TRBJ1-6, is KAGVTQTPRYLIKTRGQQVTLSCSPISGHRSVSWYQQTPGQGLQFLFEYFSETQRNKGNFPGRFSGRQFSNSRSEMNVSTLELGDSALYLCASSQDRGKDSPLHFGNGTRLTVT.

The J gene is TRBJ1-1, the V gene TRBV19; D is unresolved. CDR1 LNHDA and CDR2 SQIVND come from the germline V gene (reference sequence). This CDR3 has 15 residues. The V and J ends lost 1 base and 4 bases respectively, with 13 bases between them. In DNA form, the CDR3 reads TGTGCCAGTAGTATAGGGCCCCCCGGAGGCACTGAAGCTTTCTTT. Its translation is CASSIGPPGGTEAFF.

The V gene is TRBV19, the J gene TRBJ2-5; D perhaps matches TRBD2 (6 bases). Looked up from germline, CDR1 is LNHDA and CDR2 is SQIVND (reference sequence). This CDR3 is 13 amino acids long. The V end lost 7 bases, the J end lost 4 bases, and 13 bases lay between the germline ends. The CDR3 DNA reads TGTGCCAGTAAACTGGGGGGAGGAGAGACCCAGTACTTC. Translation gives CASKLGGGETQYF.

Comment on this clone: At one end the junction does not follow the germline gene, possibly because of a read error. CDR3 coding DNA: TGCGCCAGCAGCACAGCAAACACAGATGCGCAGTATTTT. Protein product: CASSTANTDAQYF. This chain joins TRBV5-1 and TRBJ2-3; no clear D gene. Germline CDR1 reads SGHRS; CDR2 reads YFSETQ. This CDR3 spans 13 amino acids.

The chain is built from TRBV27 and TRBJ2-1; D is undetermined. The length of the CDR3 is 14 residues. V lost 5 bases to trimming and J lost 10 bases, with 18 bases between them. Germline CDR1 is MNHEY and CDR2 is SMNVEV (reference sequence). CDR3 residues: CASSPGLGLYEQFF. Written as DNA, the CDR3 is TGTGCCAGCAGTCCGGGTCTCGGCTTATACGAGCAGTTCTTC.

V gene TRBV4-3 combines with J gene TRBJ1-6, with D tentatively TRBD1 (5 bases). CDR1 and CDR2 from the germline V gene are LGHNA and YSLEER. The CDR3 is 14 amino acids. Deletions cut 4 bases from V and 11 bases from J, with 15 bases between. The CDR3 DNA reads TGCGCCAGCAGCCCGCAAAGGGACTCTACACCCCTCCACTTT. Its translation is CASSPQRDSTPLHF.

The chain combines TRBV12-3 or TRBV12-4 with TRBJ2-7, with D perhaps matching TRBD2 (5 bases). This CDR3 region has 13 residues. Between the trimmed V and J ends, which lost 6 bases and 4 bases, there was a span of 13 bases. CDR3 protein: CASSPTSLYEQYF. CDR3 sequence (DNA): TGTGCCAGCAGCCCTACTAGTCTATACGAGCAGTACTTC.

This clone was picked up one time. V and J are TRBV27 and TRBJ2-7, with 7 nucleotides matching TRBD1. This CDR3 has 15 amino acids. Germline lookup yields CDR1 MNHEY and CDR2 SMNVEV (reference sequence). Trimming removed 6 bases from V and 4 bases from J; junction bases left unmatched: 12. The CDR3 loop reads CASSPFPNRGYEQYF. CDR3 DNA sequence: TGTGCCAGCAGCCCCTTTCCCAACAGGGGATACGAGCAGTACTTC.

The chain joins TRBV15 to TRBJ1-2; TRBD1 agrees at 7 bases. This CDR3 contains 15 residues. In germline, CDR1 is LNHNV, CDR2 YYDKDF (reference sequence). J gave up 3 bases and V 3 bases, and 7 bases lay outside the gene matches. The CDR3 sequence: CATSSGRGRDYGYTF. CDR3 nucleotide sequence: TGTGCCACCAGCAGTGGTAGGGGGCGCGACTATGGCTACACCTTC.

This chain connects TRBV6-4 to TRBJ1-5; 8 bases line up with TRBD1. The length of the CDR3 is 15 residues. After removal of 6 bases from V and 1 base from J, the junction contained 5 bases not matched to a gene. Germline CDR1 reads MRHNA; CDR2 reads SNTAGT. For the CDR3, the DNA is TGTGCCAGCAGCATGACAGGGGAAAGCAATCAGCCCCAGCATTTT. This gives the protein CASSMTGESNQPQHF.

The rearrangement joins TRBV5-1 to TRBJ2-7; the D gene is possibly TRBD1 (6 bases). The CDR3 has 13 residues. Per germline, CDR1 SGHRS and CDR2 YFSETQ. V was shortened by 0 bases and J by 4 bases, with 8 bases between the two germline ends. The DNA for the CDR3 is TGCGCCAGCAGCTTGGATACAGGGTACGAGCAGTACTTC. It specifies CASSLDTGYEQYF.

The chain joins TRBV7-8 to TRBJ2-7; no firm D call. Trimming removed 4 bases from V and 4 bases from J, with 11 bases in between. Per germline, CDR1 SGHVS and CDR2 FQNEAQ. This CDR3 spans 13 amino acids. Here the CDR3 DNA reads TGTGCCAGCAGCTCCCCGATCGAGTACGAGCAGTACTTC. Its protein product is CASSSPIEYEQYF.

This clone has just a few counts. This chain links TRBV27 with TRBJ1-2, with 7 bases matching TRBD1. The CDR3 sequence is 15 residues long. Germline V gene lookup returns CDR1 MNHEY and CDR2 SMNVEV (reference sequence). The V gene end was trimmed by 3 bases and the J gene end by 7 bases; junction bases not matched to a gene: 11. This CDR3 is CASSFYTDRESGYTF. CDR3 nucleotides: TGTGCCAGCAGTTTTTACACCGACAGGGAGAGTGGCTACACCTTC.

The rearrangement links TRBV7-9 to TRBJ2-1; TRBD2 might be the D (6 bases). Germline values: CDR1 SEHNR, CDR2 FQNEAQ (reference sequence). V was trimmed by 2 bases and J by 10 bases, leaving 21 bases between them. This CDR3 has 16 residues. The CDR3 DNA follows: TGTGCCAGCAGCTTAAGGGGCCTCGGGGGTGAGGGCGAGCAGTTCTTC. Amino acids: CASSLRGLGGEGEQFF. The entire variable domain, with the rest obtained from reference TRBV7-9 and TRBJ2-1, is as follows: DTGVSQNPRHKITKRGQNVTFRCDPISEHNRLYWYRQTLGQGPEFLTYFQNEAQLEKSRLLSDRFSAERPKGSFSTLEIQRTEQGDSAMYLCASSLRGLGGEGEQFFGPGTRLTVL.